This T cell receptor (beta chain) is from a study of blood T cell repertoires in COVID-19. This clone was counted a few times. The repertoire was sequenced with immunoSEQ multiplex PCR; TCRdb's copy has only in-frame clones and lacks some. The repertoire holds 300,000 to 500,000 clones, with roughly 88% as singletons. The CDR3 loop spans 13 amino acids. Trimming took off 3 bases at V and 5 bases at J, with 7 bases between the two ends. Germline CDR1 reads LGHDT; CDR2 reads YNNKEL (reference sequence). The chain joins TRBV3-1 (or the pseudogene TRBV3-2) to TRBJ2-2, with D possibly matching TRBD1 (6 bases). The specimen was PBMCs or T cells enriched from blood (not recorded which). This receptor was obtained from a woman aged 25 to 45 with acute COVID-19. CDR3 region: CASSHQGTGELFF. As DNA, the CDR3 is TGTGCCAGCAGCCACCAGGGGACCGGGGAGCTGTTTTTT.